This record looks at one T cell receptor (beta chain) sequence and its context. The data were produced by immunoSEQ multiplex PCR, yet TCRdb's version contains in-frame clones alone and is incomplete. The sample records 45,000 to 50,000 clones, roughly 90% being singletons. This entry belongs to a study of OX40 agonist ivuxolimab in advanced cancers. Sequencing was performed on CD4+ or CD8+ T cells sorted from blood, taken in a trial of the OX40 agonist ivuxolimab. The TCR comes from an adult with an advanced solid tumor such as melanoma, head and neck, liver or kidney cancer.

The CDR3 protein is CASSGTPGTEAFF. The DNA of the CDR3 is TGTGCCAGCAGCGGGACGCCAGGGACTGAAGCTTTCTTT. The chain joins TRBV6-4 to TRBJ1-1; possibly TRBD1 for D (5 bases). The CDR3 consists of 13 residues. V was shortened by 6 bases and J by 5 bases, with 13 bases between the two germline ends. The germline V gene encodes CDR1 MRHNA and CDR2 SNTAGT.